This TCR beta chain appears in the sequencing data of a study of blood T cells in healthy people across ages. Study results and caveats: The authors considered diversity estimates from one million T cells to be underestimates. Among T cells, TCR beta diversity per million cells dropped roughly linearly as age rose.

The V end was cut by 7 bases, the J end by 0 bases, with 9 bases between. The CDR3 runs to 13 residues. The authors ran a second PCR of 7 to 11 cycles using a sample-barcoded 5' primer and a J-beta primer mix. Every cDNA molecule bore a tag from a template-switch adaptor containing 12 random nucleotides. TCRdb re-called the 5' RACE reads through MiXCR, storing one row per CDR3 protein. The profile covers about a million distinct CDR3 sequences, with more than 30% appearing a single time and around 13% taken by the ten largest. Notes on this clonotype: Its antigen remains unknown.

V and J are TRBV12-3 or TRBV12-4 and TRBJ1-1, with D unclear. The clonotype comes from a man between 18 and 35 years old in good health. The source material was blood. CDR3 sequence: CASTAAVNTEAFF. The CDR3 nucleotides read TGTGCCAGCACAGCGGCGGTGAACACTGAAGCTTTCTTT.